The 22 T cell receptor beta chains given below trace back to one sample, sequenced in a study of Graves' ophthalmopathy and Graves' hyperthyroidism. RNA transcripts were the source from which TCR beta CDR3 regions were amplified. RT-PCR was first run with HTBI primers, then multiplex PCR in a second round. TCRdb analysed the multiplex PCR reads with MiXCR anew, one entry per CDR3 protein. The sample records about 400,000 distinct CDR3 sequences, roughly 18% being singletons. The sample comprised peripheral blood. These receptors were collected from a young woman with Graves' ophthalmopathy.

This clonotype came up many times. This chain uses TRBV7-3 with TRBJ1-3; no firm D call. The V and J ends lost 2 bases and 0 bases respectively, with 11 bases between them. The CDR3 consists of 16 residues. Germline values: CDR1 SGHTA, CDR2 FQGTGA. For the CDR3, the DNA is TGTGCCAGCAGCTTAGCCCCGGTATCCTCTGGAAACACCATATATTTT. This gives the protein CASSLAPVSSGNTIYF. Variable domain in full (rest from reference TRBV7-3 and TRBJ1-3): GAGVSQTPSNKVTEKGKYVELRCDPISGHTALYWYRQSLGQGPEFLIYFQGTGAADDSGLPNDRFFAVRPEGSVSTLKIQRTERGDSAVYLCASSLAPVSSGNTIYFGEGSWLTVV.

This clonotype was seen many times. The chain couples TRBV6-1 to TRBJ1-3; D remains ambiguous. The V and J ends lost 8 bases and 2 bases respectively, with 7 bases between them. Germline V gene sequence: CDR1 MNHNS, CDR2 SASEGT. The CDR3 has 12 amino acids. CDR3 nucleotides: TGTGCCAGCGGCCCGGCTGGAAACACCATATATTTT. Translated: CASGPAGNTIYF.

At least ten counts were recorded for this clonotype. V and J are TRBV28 and TRBJ2-7, with 7 nucleotides matching TRBD1. V dropped 3 bases and J dropped 2; count of bases not matched to a gene: 7. CDR3 length: 15 residues. CDR1 and CDR2 (germline): MDHEN, SYDVKM. The CDR3 region is CASSFRSRGTYEQYF. CDR3 nucleotide sequence: TGTGCCAGCAGTTTTAGGTCCAGGGGGACCTACGAGCAGTACTTC.

The gene calls are TRBV18 and TRBJ2-5; D gene unclear. The CDR3 consists of 12 residues. In germline, CDR1 is KGHSH, CDR2 LQKENI. V dropped 5 bases and J dropped 3 bases, with 7 bases sitting between them. The CDR3: CASSELKETQYF. CDR3 DNA: TGTGCCAGCTCAGAACTCAAAGAGACCCAGTACTTC.

This clonotype has at least ten counts. A much larger clone lies one base from this, so it may be a read error. The V and J genes are TRBV6-1 and TRBJ2-2; D not certain. This CDR3 has 12 amino acids. Trimming cost V 8 bases and J 4 bases, with 8 bases left between them. CDR1 MNHNS and CDR2 SASEGT come from the germline V gene. CDR3 sequence: CASRKGTGELFF. The CDR3 DNA follows: TGTGCCAGCCGCAAGGGCACCGGGGAGCTGTTTTTT.

This clonotype was recorded many times. The chain employs TRBV6-1 and TRBJ1-6; D not certain. There are 12 residues in the CDR3. Per germline, CDR1 MNHNS and CDR2 SASEGT. The V gene lost 6 bases and the J gene lost 7 bases, with 7 bases spanning the gap. The CDR3 bases are TGTGCCAGCAGAGGGCCGAATTCACCCCTCCACTTT. Its translation: CASRGPNSPLHF.

This clonotype was counted at least ten times. The J gene is TRBJ2-7, the V gene TRBV7-9; the match to TRBD1 covers 8 bases. This CDR3 has 15 amino acids. Looked up from germline, CDR1 is SEHNR and CDR2 is FQNEAQ (reference sequence). V lost 2 bases to trimming and J lost 5 bases; unmatched junction nucleotides: 8. In nucleotides, the CDR3 is TGTGCCAGCAGCTTAACCCCGGGACAGGCCCACGAGCAGTACTTC. Amino acid sequence: CASSLTPGQAHEQYF.

This clonotype appeared many times. The chain links TRBV2 to TRBJ1-6, with 9 bases lining up with TRBD1. The V gene's germline CDR1 is SNHLY and CDR2 FYNNEI. CDR3 length: 16 amino acids. Trimming cost V 7 bases and J 2 bases; bases outside gene matches: 6. CDR3 coding DNA: TGTGCCAGCAAGAGGGACAGGGTCACCTATAATTCACCCCTCCACTTT. Translating it yields CASKRDRVTYNSPLHF.

This clonotype was seen many times. The chain has TRBV6-5 and TRBJ1-5, with D unclear. The germline V and J ends were trimmed by 2 bases and 1 base, with 12 bases remaining between them. CDR3 length: 16 amino acids. Germline CDR1 reads MNHEY; CDR2 reads SVGAGI. The CDR3 nucleotides read TGTGCCAGCAGTTACGACGGCCCCCAGAGCAATCAGCCCCAGCATTTT. Protein product: CASSYDGPQSNQPQHF.

This clonotype was seen repeatedly, ten times or more. This rearrangement joins TRBV7-9 to TRBJ2-5; D call uncertain. The CDR3 extends over 15 amino acids. In germline, CDR1 is SEHNR, CDR2 FQNEAQ (reference sequence). The V end was cut by 2 bases, the J end by 1 base, with 11 bases between. CDR3 protein: CASSLNGRLQETQYF. The CDR3 DNA follows: TGTGCCAGCAGCTTAAACGGTCGGCTCCAAGAGACCCAGTACTTC.

This clonotype was recorded at least ten times. The genes are TRBV11-1 and TRBJ2-2; 12 nucleotides align to TRBD2. This CDR3 comprises 15 residues. In germline, CDR1 is SGHAT, CDR2 FQDESV (reference sequence). J lost 7 bases, V lost 5 bases, and 5 bases had no gene match. CDR3 residues: CASSLTSGRGGELFF. Written as DNA, the CDR3 is TGTGCCAGCAGCCTGACTAGCGGGAGAGGCGGGGAGCTGTTTTTT.

This clonotype was recorded many times. The chain combines TRBV20-1 with TRBJ2-7; tentatively, D is TRBD2 (5 bases). The CDR3 is made up of 14 amino acids. V dropped 0 bases and J dropped 3 bases, with 12 bases sitting between them. CDR1 DFQATT and CDR2 SNEGSKA come from the germline V gene (reference sequence). The CDR3 nucleotides are TGCAGTGCTAGAGATGGGGAGCAGGTCTACGAGCAGTACTTC. Translating gives CSARDGEQVYEQYF.

This chain links TRBV28 with TRBJ1-1, with a possible D match to TRBD1 (5 bases). Per the germline V gene, CDR1 is MDHEN and CDR2 is SYDVKM. This CDR3 region has 12 residues. The V gene lost 7 bases and the J gene lost 9 bases, with 15 bases spanning the gap. DNA of the CDR3: TGTGCCAGCACCTTTGGGTACAGGAAAGCTTTCTTT. It specifies CASTFGYRKAFF.

This clonotype was counted at least ten times. The chain combines TRBV11-1 with TRBJ2-7, with TRBD2 as a possible D gene (5 bases). Trimming pared 2 bases from V and 5 bases from J, leaving 16 bases between. The CDR3 length is 15 residues. Germline lookup yields CDR1 SGHAT and CDR2 FQDESV (reference sequence). Here the CDR3 DNA reads TGTGCCAGCAGCTTAATTGGGAGAGGGTCCGACGAGCAGTACTTC. It codes for CASSLIGRGSDEQYF.

This clonotype showed up many times. CDR3 protein: CASNSVEGMNTEAFF. The CDR3 region has the DNA TGTGCCAGCAATAGCGTCGAGGGAATGAACACTGAAGCTTTCTTT. The chain uses TRBV28 and TRBJ1-1; no clear D. This CDR3 comprises 15 residues. Per germline, CDR1 MDHEN and CDR2 SYDVKM. Trimming shortened V by 7 bases and J by 0 bases, and 15 bases separated the two germline ends.

This sequence joins TRBV7-8 and TRBJ1-2; D call uncertain. The CDR3 loop spans 13 amino acids. V was pared by 5 bases and J by 3 bases, with 10 bases between. Germline values: CDR1 SGHVS, CDR2 FQNEAQ. Written as DNA, the CDR3 is TGTGCCAGCAGCCCCCAGAAGGACTATGGCTACACCTTC. This encodes CASSPQKDYGYTF.

This clonotype appeared many times. The rearrangement links TRBV7-2 to TRBJ1-2, with D perhaps TRBD1 (6 bases). Deletions cut 2 bases from V and 4 bases from J, with 14 bases between. The CDR3 is 15 residues long. From germline, CDR1 is SGHTA and CDR2 FQGNSA. The CDR3 loop reads CASSLNRDGLYGYTF. CDR3 bases: TGTGCCAGCAGCTTAAACAGGGACGGCCTCTATGGCTACACCTTC.

This clonotype has a count of ten or more. This sequence joins TRBV5-1 and TRBJ2-7; D assignment may be TRBD1 or TRBD2 (5 bases each). The germline CDR1 and CDR2 sequences are SGHRS and YFSETQ. The CDR3 contains 14 residues. V lost 5 bases to trimming and J lost 5 bases, with 17 bases between them. CDR3 sequence (DNA): TGCGCCAGCAGTCCGTTTGGGGGAACAAACGAGCAGTACTTC. This translates into CASSPFGGTNEQYF. Supplemented by reference TRBV5-1 and TRBJ2-7, the full variable domain reads KAGVTQTPRYLIKTRGQQVTLSCSPISGHRSVSWYQQTPGQGLQFLFEYFSETQRNKGNFPGRFSGRQFSNSRSEMNVSTLELGDSALYLCASSPFGGTNEQYFGPGTRLTVT.

This clonotype was seen a handful of times. This chain joins TRBV20-1 and TRBJ2-7; 7 bases are shared with TRBD2. This CDR3 is built from 12 residues. Germline values: CDR1 DFQATT, CDR2 SNEGSKA (reference sequence). J lost 6 bases, V lost 3 bases, and 5 bases had no gene match. The CDR3 nucleotides are TGCAGTGCTAGTCCTAGCGGAAGCGAGCAGTACTTC. As protein: CSASPSGSEQYF.

The J gene is TRBJ1-1, the V gene TRBV6-1; D gene ambiguous. Deletions cut 2 bases from V and 2 bases from J, with 9 bases between. Germline V gives CDR1 MNHNS, CDR2 SASEGT. The CDR3 loop spans 14 amino acids. The CDR3 protein is CASSELDPNTEAFF. The CDR3, as DNA: TGTGCCAGCAGTGAATTGGATCCTAACACTGAAGCTTTCTTT.

In its sample, this clonotype was seen many times. The chain couples TRBV5-1 to TRBJ1-1; D is uncertain. This CDR3 comprises 12 residues. CDR1 and CDR2 from the germline V gene are SGHRS and YFSETQ. Trimming removed 9 bases at V and 7 bases at J, with 16 bases between. The CDR3 coding sequence is TGCGCCACCAGAGGAGACACCTTTGAAGCTTTCTTT. It is translated as CATRGDTFEAFF.

The chain recombines TRBV27 with TRBJ2-5; 10 bases line up with TRBD1. Germline V gene sequence: CDR1 MNHEY, CDR2 SMNVEV (reference sequence). The CDR3 length is 15 residues. V lost 3 bases and J lost 4; bases outside the gene matches: 5. The CDR3 loop reads CASSLTRTGGETQYF. The CDR3 DNA follows: TGTGCCAGCAGTTTGACCCGGACAGGGGGAGAGACCCAGTACTTC.